The 20 T cell receptor beta chains presented below share a single source sample, sequenced in a study of blood T cell repertoires in COVID-19. Libraries were prepared by immunoSEQ multiplex PCR; TCRdb keeps only in-frame clonotypes and omits some of them. The repertoire has some 200,000 clones, 70% to 90% of them found once; the top ten carry roughly 3.3%. The sample comprised PBMCs or T cells enriched from blood (not recorded which). Receptors were obtained from a woman aged 50 to 65 in a cohort exposed to, infected with or recovered from COVID-19 (not recorded which).

The chain carries TRBV11-2 and TRBJ1-2; tentative D call: TRBD1 (5 bases). This CDR3 has 15 amino acids. V lost 1 base to trimming and J lost 4 bases, with 13 bases between them. Germline V gene data show CDR1 as SGHAT and CDR2 as FQNNGV. This CDR3 reads CASSLVDRHRYGYTF. CDR3 nucleotide sequence: TGTGCCAGCAGCTTAGTAGACAGACACCGCTATGGCTACACCTTC.

J is TRBJ1-1 and V is TRBV19; 12 bases agree with TRBD1. Germline CDR1 and CDR2: LNHDA and SQIVND (reference sequence). This CDR3 has 14 residues. V shed 6 bases, J shed 8 bases, and the junction held 7 bases outside the gene matches. In DNA form, the CDR3 reads TGTGCCAGTAGCAGGGACAGGGGGCTCCCCGAAGCTTTCTTT. Translated, it gives CASSRDRGLPEAFF.

The chain recombines TRBV27 with TRBJ2-1; 11 bases are a match to TRBD1. V trimming: 6 bases; J trimming: 9 bases; junction bases outside the gene matches: 16. This CDR3 has 17 amino acids. Germline CDR1 is MNHEY and CDR2 is SMNVEV (reference sequence). The CDR3 protein is CASSSTIMGQGVSEQFF. CDR3 nucleotide sequence: TGTGCCAGCAGCTCAACTATAATGGGACAGGGGGTAAGTGAGCAGTTCTTC.

The chain employs TRBV18 and TRBJ1-1; D might be TRBD1 (6 bases). There are 15 residues in the CDR3. Germline V gives CDR1 KGHSH, CDR2 LQKENI. V was clipped by 6 bases and J by 4 bases, with 18 bases between them. In DNA, the CDR3 is TGTGCCAGCTCTCAACAGGGTAGCATCGGCACTGAAGCTTTCTTT. Translation: CASSQQGSIGTEAFF.

This clone was found once. Since the CDR3 does not end with the conserved phenylalanine or tryptophan, this likely comes from a read error. The DNA is omitted, as the CDR3 cannot be located on it reliably, and the CDR3 follows TCRdb's listing. The chain has TRBV2 and TRBJ1-2; TRBD1, as called in the table, went unchecked against the DNA. The CDR3 totals 13 residues, both ends included. Germline V gives CDR1 SNHLY, CDR2 FYNNEI. The CDR3: CASTVSWTGLEIL.

The genes are TRBV5-3 and TRBJ2-1; D might be TRBD1 (6 bases). TRBV5-3 is given ORF status, its function remaining uncertain. The CDR3 contains 15 residues. V was clipped by 4 bases and J by 4 bases, with 15 bases between them. This chain's CDR3 is CARSRKGVFYNEQFF. The CDR3 region has the DNA TGTGCCAGAAGCCGCAAGGGGGTTTTTTACAATGAGCAGTTCTTC.

The rearrangement links TRBV19 to TRBJ1-3, with a tentative D call TRBD1 (5 bases). The CDR3 has 15 amino acids. Deletions cut 1 base from V and 1 base from J, with 8 bases between. CDR1 and CDR2 (germline): LNHDA, SQIVND (reference sequence). CDR3: CASSIVGTSGNTIYF. The CDR3 DNA sequence: TGTGCCAGTAGTATAGTTGGGACTTCTGGAAACACCATATATTTT.

This sequence joins TRBV7-9 and TRBJ1-3, with D uncertain. The CDR3 extends over 14 amino acids. Looked up from germline, CDR1 is SEHNR and CDR2 is FQNEAQ (reference sequence). V lost 8 bases, J lost 0 bases, and 11 bases lay in between. CDR3 nucleotide sequence: TGTGCCAGCCAGGAAGTAAACTCTGGAAACACCATATATTTT. Translated: CASQEVNSGNTIYF.

This CDR3 is CASSDGVSYNEQFF. The DNA for the CDR3 is TGTGCCAGCAGTGACGGGGTCTCCTACAATGAGCAGTTCTTC. The chain joins TRBV6-1 to TRBJ2-1, with D possibly being TRBD2 (5 bases). V dropped 3 bases and J dropped 0 bases, with 6 bases sitting between them. The CDR3 is 14 amino acids. From germline, CDR1 is MNHNS and CDR2 SASEGT.

As to this clone: A read error may produce the germline difference seen at one junction end. The rearrangement links TRBV4-3 to TRBJ1-1; unclear D gene. This CDR3 is 13 amino acids long. Germline loops: CDR1 LGHNA, CDR2 YSLEER. The CDR3 DNA reads as TGCGCCAGTAGCCCCGGACTTCTGTTGGAAGCTTTCTTT. Translated: CASSPGLLLEAFF.

This chain connects TRBV6-4 to TRBJ1-2, with D uncertain. CDR3 length equals 14 residues. The V gene lost 0 bases and the J gene lost 8 bases, with 13 bases spanning the gap. Germline CDR1 MRHNA, CDR2 SNTAGT. As DNA, the CDR3 is TGTGCCAGCAGTGACTCGTTTTTGGCGGGGGGCTACACCTTC. This sequence encodes CASSDSFLAGGYTF.

Only a few counts were recorded for this clone. The rearrangement links TRBV7-9 to TRBJ1-1, with no clear D. Trimming removed 8 bases at V and 1 base at J, with 11 bases between. Germline loops: CDR1 SEHNR, CDR2 FQNEAQ (reference sequence). This CDR3 contains 13 residues. CDR3 protein: CASDTKENTEAFF. CDR3 coding DNA: TGTGCCAGCGACACCAAGGAGAACACTGAAGCTTTCTTT.

This clone was recorded only once. The chain employs TRBV10-3 and TRBJ2-7, with a possible D match to TRBD1 (6 bases). V lost 0 bases, J lost 5 bases, and 17 bases lay in between. The CDR3 length is 16 residues. Germline CDR1 ENHRY, CDR2 SYGVKD. DNA for the CDR3: TGTGCCATCAGTGAGTCCCAGGGGATTGTAAATGACGAGCAGTACTTC. Its translation: CAISESQGIVNDEQYF.

This clone was observed a single time. The V call is TRBV19, the J call TRBJ2-3; the D is unclear. Trimming shortened V by 6 bases and J by 0 bases, and 13 bases separated the two germline ends. The CDR3 covers 15 residues. Germline V gene data show CDR1 as LNHDA and CDR2 as SQIVND (reference sequence). The CDR3 DNA reads as TGTGCCAGTAGGAGGATTTACATTAGCACAGATACGCAGTATTTT. Amino acids: CASRRIYISTDTQYF.

The chain has TRBV4-2 and TRBJ2-7; possible D gene TRBD1, 6 bases. This CDR3 region has 15 residues. Per the germline V gene, CDR1 is LGHNA and CDR2 is YNFKEQ. V was clipped by 4 bases and J by 4 bases, with 17 bases between them. The CDR3 DNA follows: TGTGCCAGCAGCCGAGAACAGGGACAATCATACGAGCAGTACTTC. Amino acid sequence: CASSREQGQSYEQYF.

This chain connects TRBV21-1 to TRBJ1-2. TRBV21-1 is annotated as a pseudogene. The CDR3 has 15 residues. The CDR3 DNA reads TGTGCCAGAACCAACGAGGGGGGGATTGACTATGGCTACACCTTC. This gives the protein CARTNEGGIDYGYTF.

This chain links TRBV2 with TRBJ2-7, with 7 positions matching TRBD2. Germline CDR1 SNHLY, CDR2 FYNNEI. This CDR3 spans 14 amino acids. Germline trimming cut 2 bases from V and 5 bases from J; bases unmatched to any gene: 6. DNA for the CDR3: TGTGCCAGCAGTGAATTGGGGGGGAGGCACGAGCAGTACTTC. It codes for CASSELGGRHEQYF.

A few counts support this clone. The chain combines TRBV24-1 with TRBJ1-1; 8 positions match TRBD1. Germline-derived CDR1 and CDR2 are KGHDR and SFDVKD. This CDR3 comprises 13 residues. V shed 9 bases, J shed 5 bases, and the junction held 7 bases outside the gene matches. In DNA, the CDR3 is TGTGCCACCCGGACAGGGCTGGGGACTGAAGCTTTCTTT. Protein: CATRTGLGTEAFF.

This clone has only one observation. The genes are TRBV5-4 and TRBJ1-1, with unresolved D. The V gene lost 0 bases and the J gene lost 5 bases, with 17 bases spanning the gap. Germline V gene sequence: CDR1 SGHNT, CDR2 YYREEE (reference sequence). The CDR3 is 16 amino acids. In DNA, the CDR3 is TGTGCCAGCAGCTTGGCCATTGTGGGCGCGGGTACTGAAGCTTTCTTT. Its translation: CASSLAIVGAGTEAFF.

V and J are TRBV3-1 (or the pseudogene TRBV3-2) and TRBJ1-5; 8 bases map to TRBD1. CDR3 length equals 16 residues. J was trimmed by 3 bases and V by 1 base; bases with no gene match: 5. The germline V gene encodes CDR1 LGHDT and CDR2 YNNKEL (reference sequence). CDR3 sequence reads: CASSQGGTGANQPQHF. Here the CDR3 DNA reads TGTGCCAGCAGCCAAGGTGGGACAGGAGCCAATCAGCCCCAGCATTTT.